Each of the 18 T cell receptor beta chains below was sequenced from the same sample in a study of T cell responses to AZD1222 COVID-19 vaccine. Method: immunoSEQ multiplex PCR; TCRdb's copy keeps in-frame clones and lacks some. Here the sample spans approximately 120,000 clones, about 87% being singletons. Sample: peripheral blood, taken 28 days after the second AZD1222 dose. Every receptor here comes from an adult who received the AZD1222 COVID-19 vaccine.

This clone has just one count. This sequence joins TRBV7-9 and TRBJ2-7, with D maybe TRBD1 (5 bases). Germline-derived CDR1 and CDR2 are SEHNR and FQNEAQ (reference sequence). There are 12 residues in the CDR3. Trimming took 10 bases from V and 2 from J, leaving 12 bases between them. The CDR3 is CATQGGTYEQYF. CDR3 nucleotide sequence: TGTGCCACCCAGGGTGGAACCTACGAGCAGTACTTC.

This clone has just a few counts. The CDR3 protein is CASSPRGNNSPLHF. CDR3 in DNA: TGTGCCAGCAGCCCCAGGGGGAATAATTCACCCCTCCACTTT. This sequence joins TRBV7-2 and TRBJ1-6; TRBD1 agrees at 7 bases. The CDR3 contains 14 residues. Per the germline V gene, CDR1 is SGHTA and CDR2 is FQGNSA. V shed 5 bases and J 5 bases; nucleotides not matched to a gene: 3.

V is TRBV9 and J is TRBJ2-7; D unresolved. Germline values: CDR1 SGDLS, CDR2 YYNGEE. The CDR3 is made up of 14 amino acids. V shed 4 bases and J shed 1 base, with 12 bases lying between them. The chain's CDR3 is CASSPQSQSYEQYF. Here the CDR3 DNA reads TGTGCCAGCAGCCCTCAATCGCAGTCCTACGAGCAGTACTTC.

The CDR3 here is CASSHGGTGSGEQYF. CDR3 coding DNA: TGCGCCAGCAGCCACGGGGGAACAGGGAGCGGCGAGCAGTACTTC. The chain combines TRBV4-1 with TRBJ2-7; D may be TRBD1 or TRBD2 (6 bases each). V lost 3 bases, J lost 6 bases, and 18 bases lay in between. The CDR3 runs to 15 residues. Germline V gene data show CDR1 as MGHRA and CDR2 as YSYEKL.

V and J are TRBV19 and TRBJ2-4; the D gene is possibly TRBD2 (6 bases). Trimming took off 9 bases at V and 7 bases at J, with 16 bases between the two ends. The germline CDR1 and CDR2 sequences are LNHDA and SQIVND (reference sequence). The CDR3 length is 13 residues. CDR3 sequence: CASEAGPANIQYF. The CDR3 DNA follows: TGTGCCAGCGAAGCGGGCCCCGCGAACATTCAGTACTTC.

J is TRBJ1-1 and V is TRBV7-9, with no clear D. The CDR3 is 14 amino acids. The V end lost 1 base, the J end lost 0 bases, and 6 bases lay between the germline ends. Germline V gene lookup returns CDR1 SEHNR and CDR2 FQNEAQ (reference sequence). CDR3 amino acids: CASSLGRMNTEAFF. Here the CDR3 DNA reads TGTGCCAGCAGCTTAGGGCGGATGAACACTGAAGCTTTCTTT.

This clone was seen only once. The chain employs TRBV4-2 and TRBJ2-7, with 9 bases identical to TRBD2. Trimming at V came to 0 bases and at J to 2 bases, leaving 2 bases not matched to a gene. Looked up from germline, CDR1 is LGHNA and CDR2 is YNFKEQ. The CDR3 totals 15 residues. The DNA of the CDR3 is TGTGCCAGCAGCCAAGAAGCTAGCGGGACCTACGAGCAGTACTTC. Translated: CASSQEASGTYEQYF.

V usage is TRBV6-2 or TRBV6-3 and J usage is TRBJ2-3; D gene unclear. The V end lost 2 bases, the J end lost 6 bases, and 12 bases lay between the germline ends. Germline V gene data show CDR1 as MNHEY and CDR2 as SVGEGT. This CDR3 has 14 residues. The CDR3 nucleotides read TGTGCCAGCAGTTACGGGCGAGAAAGGGATACGCAGTATTTT. It codes for CASSYGRERDTQYF.

V usage is TRBV5-4 and J usage is TRBJ1-2; 10 positions match TRBD1. The CDR3 runs 14 residues. The J segment lost 7 bases and the V segment lost 4 bases, leaving 7 bases of the junction unmatched. Germline V gives CDR1 SGHNT, CDR2 YYREEE (reference sequence). The CDR3 here is CASSPGQGVSGYTF. The CDR3 DNA follows: TGTGCCAGCAGCCCAGGACAGGGGGTGAGTGGCTACACCTTC.

This chain joins TRBV6-4 and TRBJ2-1; D is unclear. Deletions cut 4 bases from V and 2 bases from J, with 12 bases between. The CDR3 has 15 amino acids. The V gene's germline CDR1 is MRHNA and CDR2 SNTAGT. This CDR3 is CASSAVNDAYNEQFF. The CDR3 region has the DNA TGTGCCAGCAGTGCCGTGAATGATGCCTACAATGAGCAGTTCTTC.

The chain employs TRBV19 and TRBJ2-3, with D perhaps given as TRBD1 or TRBD2 (5 bases each). CDR3 length: 14 amino acids. V lost 3 bases and J 2 bases, leaving 9 bases between the germline ends. Germline V gene lookup returns CDR1 LNHDA and CDR2 SQIVND (reference sequence). The CDR3 DNA is TGTGCCAGTAGTATGATCGGGACCACAGATACGCAGTATTTT. Protein product: CASSMIGTTDTQYF. Filled out from reference TRBV19 and TRBJ2-3, the complete variable domain reads DGGITQSPKYLFRKEGQNVTLSCEQNLNHDAMYWYRQDPGQGLRLIYYSQIVNDFQKGDIAEGYSVSREKKESFPLTVTSAQKNPTAFYLCASSMIGTTDTQYFGPGTRLTVL.

V usage is TRBV7-9 and J usage is TRBJ1-2, with a weak D call TRBD1 (5 bases). Looked up from germline, CDR1 is SEHNR and CDR2 is FQNEAQ (reference sequence). Trimming shortened V by 3 bases and J by 0 bases, and 11 bases separated the two germline ends. The CDR3 covers 15 residues. For the CDR3, the DNA is TGTGCCAGCAGCTTGCCGGGACGTTCTAACTATGGCTACACCTTC. This translates into CASSLPGRSNYGYTF.

The chain employs TRBV7-9 and TRBJ1-2; D uncertain. V was trimmed by 1 base and J by 4 bases, leaving 10 bases between them. The CDR3 consists of 14 residues. The germline CDR1 and CDR2 sequences are SEHNR and FQNEAQ (reference sequence). CDR3 region: CASSLEGKRYGYTF. The CDR3 region has the DNA TGTGCCAGCAGCTTAGAGGGCAAACGCTATGGCTACACCTTC. Full variable domain (missing parts from reference TRBV7-9 and TRBJ1-2): DTGVSQNPRHKITKRGQNVTFRCDPISEHNRLYWYRQTLGQGPEFLTYFQNEAQLEKSRLLSDRFSAERPKGSFSTLEIQRTEQGDSAMYLCASSLEGKRYGYTFGSGTRLTVV.

This chain uses TRBV18 with TRBJ1-2, with unresolved D. This CDR3 has 12 residues. Per the germline V gene, CDR1 is KGHSH and CDR2 is LQKENI. Trimming took 0 bases from V and 5 from J, leaving 4 bases between them. DNA of the CDR3: TGTGCCAGCTCACCACCAGGGTATGGCTACACCTTC. Translation gives CASSPPGYGYTF.

The rearrangement links TRBV30 to TRBJ1-1; the D is unclear. This CDR3 is 12 amino acids long. V lost 3 bases and J 4 bases, leaving 9 bases between the germline ends. CDR1 and CDR2 from the germline V gene are GTSNPN and SVGIG (reference sequence). CDR3 loop: CAWRVYATEAFF. In nucleotides, the CDR3 is TGTGCCTGGAGGGTCTATGCCACTGAAGCTTTCTTT.

This chain uses TRBV28 with TRBJ2-2; D may be TRBD1 (5 bases). Per germline, CDR1 MDHEN and CDR2 SYDVKM. The CDR3 totals 17 residues. V lost 3 bases and J 1 base, leaving 15 bases between the germline ends. In DNA form, the CDR3 reads TGTGCCAGCAGTTTTCCTACTCAAGGACAGAACACCGGGGAGCTGTTTTTT. Its translation is CASSFPTQGQNTGELFF. Complete variable domain (other parts from reference TRBV28 and TRBJ2-2): DVKVTQSSRYLVKRTGEKVFLECVQDMDHENMFWYRQDPGLGLRLIYFSYDVKMKEKGDIPEGYSVSREKKERFSLILESASTNQTSMYLCASSFPTQGQNTGELFFGEGSRLTVL.

The chain employs TRBV7-9 and TRBJ1-1, with D possibly being TRBD1 (6 bases). Germline lookup yields CDR1 SEHNR and CDR2 FQNEAQ (reference sequence). This CDR3 is 14 amino acids long. Deletions cut 5 bases from V and 7 bases from J, with 17 bases between. The CDR3 loop is CASSANRERGEAFF. In nucleotides, the CDR3 is TGTGCCAGCAGCGCAAACAGGGAAAGGGGTGAAGCTTTCTTT.

The chain employs TRBV6-2 or TRBV6-3 and TRBJ1-2, with 7 bases aligning to TRBD1. V shed 5 bases and J 8 bases; nucleotides not matched to a gene: 11. Looked up from germline, CDR1 is MNHEY and CDR2 is SVGEGT. The CDR3 length is 14 residues. CDR3 region: CASSLGQRSRGYTF. Here the CDR3 DNA reads TGTGCCAGCAGTCTGGGACAGAGGTCCCGGGGCTACACCTTC.